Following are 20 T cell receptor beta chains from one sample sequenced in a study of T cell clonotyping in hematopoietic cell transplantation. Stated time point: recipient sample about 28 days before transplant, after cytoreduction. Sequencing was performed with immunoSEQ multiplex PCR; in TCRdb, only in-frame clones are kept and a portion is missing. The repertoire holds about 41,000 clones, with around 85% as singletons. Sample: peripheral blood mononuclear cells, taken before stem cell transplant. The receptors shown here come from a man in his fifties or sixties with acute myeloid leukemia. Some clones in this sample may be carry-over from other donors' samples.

The CDR3 bases are TGTGCCAGTAGTTCAATAGCGGGTTTCTACGAGCAGTACTTC. Its translation is CASSSIAGFYEQYF. The chain has TRBV19 and TRBJ2-7, with 7 bases lining up with TRBD2. There are 14 residues in the CDR3. Trimming took 5 bases from V and 3 from J; bases not matched to a gene: 7. Germline V gene sequence: CDR1 LNHDA, CDR2 SQIVND (reference sequence). The full variable domain, in which reference TRBV19 and TRBJ2-7 provide the parts outside the CDR3, is DGGITQSPKYLFRKEGQNVTLSCEQNLNHDAMYWYRQDPGQGLRLIYYSQIVNDFQKGDIAEGYSVSREKKESFPLTVTSAQKNPTAFYLCASSSIAGFYEQYFGPGTRLTVT.

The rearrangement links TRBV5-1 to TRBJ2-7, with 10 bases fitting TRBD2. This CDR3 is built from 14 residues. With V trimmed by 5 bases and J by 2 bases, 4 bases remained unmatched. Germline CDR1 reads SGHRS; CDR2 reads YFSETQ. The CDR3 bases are TGCGCCAGCAGGGAAGCGGGGGGGCCCTACGAGCAGTACTTC. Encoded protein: CASREAGGPYEQYF.

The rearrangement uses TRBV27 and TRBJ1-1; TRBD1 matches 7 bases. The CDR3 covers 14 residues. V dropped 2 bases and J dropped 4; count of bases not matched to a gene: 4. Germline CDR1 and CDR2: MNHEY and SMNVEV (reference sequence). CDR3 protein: CASSLQQGSTEAFF. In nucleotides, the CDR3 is TGTGCCAGCAGTTTACAACAGGGGAGCACTGAAGCTTTCTTT.

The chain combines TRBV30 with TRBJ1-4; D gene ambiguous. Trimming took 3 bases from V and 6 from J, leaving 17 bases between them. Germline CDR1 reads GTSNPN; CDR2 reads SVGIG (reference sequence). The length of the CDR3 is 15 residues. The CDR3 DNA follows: TGTGCCTGGAGCCCCTCCGGACGGGGAGATGAAAAACTGTTTTTT. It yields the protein CAWSPSGRGDEKLFF.

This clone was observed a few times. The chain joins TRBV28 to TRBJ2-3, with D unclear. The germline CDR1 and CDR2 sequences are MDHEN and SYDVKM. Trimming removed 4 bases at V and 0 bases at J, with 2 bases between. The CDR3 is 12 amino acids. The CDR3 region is CASSYSTDTQYF. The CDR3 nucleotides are TGTGCCAGCAGTTACAGCACAGATACGCAGTATTTT.

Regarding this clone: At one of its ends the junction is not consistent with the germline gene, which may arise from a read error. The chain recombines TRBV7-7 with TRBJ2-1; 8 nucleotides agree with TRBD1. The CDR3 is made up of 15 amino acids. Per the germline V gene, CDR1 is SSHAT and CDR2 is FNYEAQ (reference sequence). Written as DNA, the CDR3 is TGTGCTAGCAGCTTGGACAGGGAGAACTACAATGAGCAGTTCTTC. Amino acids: CASSLDRENYNEQFF.

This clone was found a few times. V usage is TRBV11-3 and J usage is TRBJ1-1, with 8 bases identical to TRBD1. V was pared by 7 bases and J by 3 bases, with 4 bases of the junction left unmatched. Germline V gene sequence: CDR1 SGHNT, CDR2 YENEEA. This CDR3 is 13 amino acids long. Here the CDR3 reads CASMLDRDTEAFF. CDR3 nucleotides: TGTGCCAGCATGTTGGACAGGGACACTGAAGCTTTCTTT.

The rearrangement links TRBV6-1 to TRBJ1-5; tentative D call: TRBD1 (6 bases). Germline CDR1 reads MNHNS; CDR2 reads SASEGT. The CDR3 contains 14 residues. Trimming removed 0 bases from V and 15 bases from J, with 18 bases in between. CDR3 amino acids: CASSEAGAGDGGHF. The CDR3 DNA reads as TGTGCCAGCAGTGAAGCGGGGGCAGGGGACGGTGGGCATTTT.

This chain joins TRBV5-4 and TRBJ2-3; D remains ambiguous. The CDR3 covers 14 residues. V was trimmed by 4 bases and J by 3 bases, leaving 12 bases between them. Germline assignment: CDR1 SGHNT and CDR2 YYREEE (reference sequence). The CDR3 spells CASSVGTATDTQYF. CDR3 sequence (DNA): TGTGCCAGCAGCGTTGGAACCGCTACAGATACGCAGTATTTT. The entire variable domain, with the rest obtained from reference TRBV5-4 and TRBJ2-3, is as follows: ETGVTQSPTHLIKTRGQQVTLRCSSQSGHNTVSWYQQALGQGPQFIFQYYREEENGRGNFPPRFSGLQFPNYSSELNVNALELDDSALYLCASSVGTATDTQYFGPGTRLTVL.

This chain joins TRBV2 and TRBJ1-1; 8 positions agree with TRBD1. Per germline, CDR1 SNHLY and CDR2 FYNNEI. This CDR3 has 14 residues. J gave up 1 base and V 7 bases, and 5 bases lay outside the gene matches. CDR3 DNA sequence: TGTGCCAGCAACTTGGACAGGGCGAACACTGAAGCTTTCTTT. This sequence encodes CASNLDRANTEAFF.

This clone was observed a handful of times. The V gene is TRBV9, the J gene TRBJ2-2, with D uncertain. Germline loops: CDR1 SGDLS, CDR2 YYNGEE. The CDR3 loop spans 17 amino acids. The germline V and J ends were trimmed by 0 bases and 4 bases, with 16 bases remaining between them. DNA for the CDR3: TGTGCCAGCAGCGTAGCTCGTAGTGAAAAGGGCACCGGGGAGCTGTTTTTT. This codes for CASSVARSEKGTGELFF.

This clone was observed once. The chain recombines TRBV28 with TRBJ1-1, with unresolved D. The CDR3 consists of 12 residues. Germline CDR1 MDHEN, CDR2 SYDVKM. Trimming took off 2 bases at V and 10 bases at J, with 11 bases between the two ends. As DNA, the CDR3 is TGTGCCAGCAGTTTAATAGGTTTCGGAGCTTTCTTT. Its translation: CASSLIGFGAFF.

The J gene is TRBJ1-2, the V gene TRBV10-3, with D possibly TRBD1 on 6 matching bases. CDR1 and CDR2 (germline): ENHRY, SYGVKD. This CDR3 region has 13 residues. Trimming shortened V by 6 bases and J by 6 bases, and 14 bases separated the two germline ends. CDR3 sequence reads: CAIRSGVSDGYTF. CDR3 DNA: TGTGCCATCAGGTCAGGGGTATCGGATGGCTACACCTTC.

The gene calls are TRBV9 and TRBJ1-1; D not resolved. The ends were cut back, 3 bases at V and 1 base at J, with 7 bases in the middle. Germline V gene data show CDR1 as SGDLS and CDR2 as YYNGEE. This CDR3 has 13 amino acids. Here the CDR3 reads CASSAQENTEAFF. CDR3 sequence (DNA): TGTGCCAGCAGCGCACAAGAGAACACTGAAGCTTTCTTT.

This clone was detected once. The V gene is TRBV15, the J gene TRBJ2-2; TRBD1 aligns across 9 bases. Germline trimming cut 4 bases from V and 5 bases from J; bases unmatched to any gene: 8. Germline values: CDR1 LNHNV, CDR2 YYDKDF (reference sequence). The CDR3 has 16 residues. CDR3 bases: TGTGCCACCAGCACCCGGACAGGGGCGCGAACCGGGGAGCTGTTTTTT. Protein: CATSTRTGARTGELFF.

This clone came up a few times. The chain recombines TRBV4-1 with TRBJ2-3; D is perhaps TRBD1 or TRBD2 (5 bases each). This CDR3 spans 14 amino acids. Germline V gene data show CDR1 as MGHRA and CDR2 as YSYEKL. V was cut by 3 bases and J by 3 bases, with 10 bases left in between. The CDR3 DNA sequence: TGCGCCAGCAGCCAGGGACGGACGACAGATACGCAGTATTTT. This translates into CASSQGRTTDTQYF.

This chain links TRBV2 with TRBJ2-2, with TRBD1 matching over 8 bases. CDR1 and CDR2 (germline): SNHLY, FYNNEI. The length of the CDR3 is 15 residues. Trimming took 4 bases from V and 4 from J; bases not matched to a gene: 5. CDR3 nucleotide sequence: TGTGCCAGCAGTGCTAGGCAGGGGGCCACCGGGGAGCTGTTTTTT. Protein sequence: CASSARQGATGELFF.

DNA of the CDR3: TGTGCCAGCAGCTTGGAGCGAGCTACGCAGTATTTT. It codes for CASSLERATQYF. V usage is TRBV5-6 and J usage is TRBJ2-3; D call uncertain. Trimming removed 0 bases from V and 8 bases from J, with 7 bases in between. CDR1 is SGHDT, CDR2 YYEEEE, per germline. This CDR3 has 12 residues. Full variable domain (remainder filled in from reference TRBV5-6 and TRBJ2-3): DAGVTQSPTHLIKTRGQQVTLRCSPKSGHDTVSWYQQALGQGPQFIFQYYEEEERQRGNFPDRFSGHQFPNYSSELNVNALLLGDSALYLCASSLERATQYFGPGTRLTVL.

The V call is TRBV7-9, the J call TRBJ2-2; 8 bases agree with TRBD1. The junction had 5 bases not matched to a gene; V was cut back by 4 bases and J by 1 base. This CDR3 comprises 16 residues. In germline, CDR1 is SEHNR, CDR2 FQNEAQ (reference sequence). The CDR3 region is CASSSRTGKNTGELFF. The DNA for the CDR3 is TGTGCCAGCAGCTCCCGGACAGGGAAGAACACCGGGGAGCTGTTTTTT. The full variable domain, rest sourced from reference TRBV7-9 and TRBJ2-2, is DTGVSQNPRHKITKRGQNVTFRCDPISEHNRLYWYRQTLGQGPEFLTYFQNEAQLEKSRLLSDRFSAERPKGSFSTLEIQRTEQGDSAMYLCASSSRTGKNTGELFFGEGSRLTVL.

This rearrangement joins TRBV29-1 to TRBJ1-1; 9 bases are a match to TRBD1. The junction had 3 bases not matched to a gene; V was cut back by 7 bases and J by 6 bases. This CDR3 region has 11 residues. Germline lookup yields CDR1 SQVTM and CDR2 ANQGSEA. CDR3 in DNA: TGCAGCGGCACAGGGGGCTCTGAAGCTTTCTTT. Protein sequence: CSGTGGSEAFF.